This T cell receptor beta chain was identified in a study of CD8 T cells in ankylosing spondylitis. Study-wide findings and caveats: It was reported that disease-linked clones were significantly enriched in matched ankylosing spondylitis synovial fluid. Disease-linked clones proved CD8+ and comparatively uncommon in peripheral blood.

V was clipped by 2 bases and J by 7 bases; unmatched bases: 3. The CDR3 length is 14 residues. The germline V gene encodes CDR1 MNHEY and CDR2 SVGAGI. This clonotype showed up just a few times. The antigen is not known. Quantitative molecular-barcoded 5'-RACE generated the TCR beta libraries. MiXCR, applied by TCRdb to the 5' RACE reads, yields one record per CDR3 protein. The repertoire holds 150,000 to 250,000 distinct CDR3 sequences, with 9.5% to 15% as singletons. The sample was blood, either unsorted or a sorted T cell fraction (not recorded which). The origin of this receptor is a male donor with ankylosing spondylitis or in good health (not recorded which). The chain uses TRBV6-5 and TRBJ2-7; TRBD1 matches at 12 bases. The CDR3 DNA follows: TGTGCCAGCAGTTACGGGACAGGGGGCGATGAGCAGTACTTC. Its protein is CASSYGTGGDEQYF.